These 20 T cell receptor beta chains were all obtained from the same sample, sequenced in a study of high-grade serous ovarian cancer treatment subgroups. Tumor samples were obtained before definitive surgery or chemotherapy. Assay: immunoSEQ multiplex PCR; the TCRdb copy retains only in-frame clones and omits some. This table holds about 30,000 clones, around 84% found once. The sample consisted of tumor tissue. These receptors all come from a human donor with high-grade serous ovarian cancer.

This clone came up a few times. The chain employs TRBV19 and TRBJ2-1, with 7 positions matching TRBD1. CDR1 LNHDA and CDR2 SQIVND come from the germline V gene (reference sequence). This CDR3 is built from 13 residues. J gave up 5 bases and V 5 bases, and 3 bases lay outside the gene matches. The CDR3, as DNA: TGTGCCAGTAGTCCTGACAGGGACAATGAGCAGTTCTTC. Protein sequence: CASSPDRDNEQFF.

This clone was seen only a few times. The genes are TRBV30 and TRBJ1-1; TRBD1 matches 7 bases. There are 13 residues in the CDR3. V dropped 5 bases and J dropped 5; count of bases not matched to a gene: 8. Germline V gene lookup returns CDR1 GTSNPN and CDR2 SVGIG (reference sequence). The CDR3 region is CAWAGQIGTEAFF. CDR3 sequence (DNA): TGTGCCTGGGCGGGACAGATTGGAACTGAAGCTTTCTTT.

The sample holds one count of this clone. The chain is built from TRBV5-1 and TRBJ2-1; 7 bases fit TRBD2. Germline CDR1 and CDR2: SGHRS and YFSETQ. V shed 3 bases, J shed 5 bases, and the junction held 11 bases outside the gene matches. The CDR3 contains 16 residues. This chain's CDR3 is CASSWGGSAGNNEQFF. CDR3 DNA: TGCGCCAGCAGCTGGGGGGGTTCGGCAGGGAACAATGAGCAGTTCTTC. Full variable domain (missing parts from reference TRBV5-1 and TRBJ2-1): KAGVTQTPRYLIKTRGQQVTLSCSPISGHRSVSWYQQTPGQGLQFLFEYFSETQRNKGNFPGRFSGRQFSNSRSEMNVSTLELGDSALYLCASSWGGSAGNNEQFFGPGTRLTVL.

V is TRBV6-6 and J is TRBJ2-7, with 10 bases matching TRBD2. The germline CDR1 and CDR2 sequences are MNHNY and SVGAGI (reference sequence). The CDR3 runs to 15 residues. The junction had 2 bases not matched to a gene; V was cut back by 0 bases and J by 3 bases. CDR3 in DNA: TGTGCCAGCAGTTACTCTGAGCGGGGGGGCTACGAGCAGTACTTC. Translated: CASSYSERGGYEQYF.

The rearrangement uses TRBV29-1 and TRBJ2-2, with D tentatively TRBD1 (6 bases). CDR3 length equals 13 residues. Germline CDR1 reads SQVTM; CDR2 reads ANQGSEA. Trimming removed 5 bases from V and 6 bases from J, with 13 bases in between. The CDR3 DNA reads TGCAGCGTTTCCCCCTCAGGGGCCGGGGAGCTGTTTTTT. Residues: CSVSPSGAGELFF.

The CDR3 sequence: CASSSPRVAYNEQFF. In nucleotides, the CDR3 is TGTGCCAGCAGCTCGCCTCGGGTCGCGTACAATGAGCAGTTCTTC. The chain recombines TRBV11-3 with TRBJ2-1, with no clear D. Germline assignment: CDR1 SGHNT and CDR2 YENEEA. The CDR3 has 15 amino acids. Trimming took off 4 bases at V and 4 bases at J, with 14 bases between the two ends. Combining the CDR3 with reference TRBV11-3 and TRBJ2-1 gives the whole variable domain EAGVVQSPRYKIIEKKQPVAFWCNPISGHNTLYWYLQNLGQGPELLIRYENEEAVDDSQLPKDRFSAERLKGVDSTLKIQPAELGDSAVYLCASSSPRVAYNEQFFGPGTRLTVL.

This sequence joins TRBV30 and TRBJ1-2; 7 bases align to TRBD1. Germline assignment: CDR1 GTSNPN and CDR2 SVGIG (reference sequence). CDR3 length: 15 residues. Germline trimming cut 1 base from V and 4 bases from J; bases unmatched to any gene: 9. The CDR3 DNA sequence: TGTGCCTGGAGTGGCGACAGGGACTCCCTCTATGGCTACACCTTC. It encodes CAWSGDRDSLYGYTF.

The chain recombines TRBV28 with TRBJ1-2; 11 positions match TRBD1. Germline loops: CDR1 MDHEN, CDR2 SYDVKM. V lost 5 bases and J lost 4; bases outside the gene matches: 9. CDR3 length equals 16 residues. CDR3 DNA: TGTGCCAGCAGTGTTACGCGGACAGGGGGCACCTATGGCTACACCTTC. Its protein product is CASSVTRTGGTYGYTF.

This clone was recorded only once. The genes are TRBV4-1 and TRBJ2-1, with a weak D call TRBD1 (6 bases). CDR3 length equals 12 residues. Germline CDR1 MGHRA, CDR2 YSYEKL. Trimming removed 2 bases at V and 9 bases at J, with 8 bases between. The CDR3 protein is CASSQTRGEQFF. CDR3 DNA: TGCGCCAGCAGCCAAACCAGGGGTGAGCAGTTCTTC.

This chain connects TRBV7-2 to TRBJ2-7; D might be TRBD1 (7 bases). In germline, CDR1 is SGHTA, CDR2 FQGNSA. The V end lost 5 bases, the J end lost 7 bases, and 24 bases lay between the germline ends. This CDR3 has 16 residues. CDR3 region: CASSQGGAQGSWEQYF. In nucleotides, the CDR3 is TGTGCCAGCAGCCAGGGGGGCGCCCAGGGATCGTGGGAGCAGTACTTC.

The chain carries TRBV2 and TRBJ2-7, with 10 positions matching TRBD2. This CDR3 is 17 amino acids long. With 3 bases clipped from V and 2 bases from J, the junction kept 10 bases outside the gene matches. CDR1 and CDR2 from the germline V gene are SNHLY and FYNNEI. CDR3 sequence: CASSDPAGGTSAYEQYF. In DNA form, the CDR3 reads TGTGCCAGCAGTGATCCGGCTGGGGGGACTAGCGCCTACGAGCAGTACTTC.

This clone was picked up one time. The V gene is TRBV5-5, the J gene TRBJ2-1, with D possibly being TRBD1 (7 bases). Between the trimmed V and J ends, which lost 0 bases and 7 bases, there was a span of 14 bases. CDR3 length equals 15 residues. From germline, CDR1 is SGHKS and CDR2 YYEKEE (reference sequence). The CDR3 sequence is CASSLAGPGGNEQFF. CDR3 nucleotide sequence: TGTGCCAGCAGCTTGGCCGGACCAGGGGGGAATGAGCAGTTCTTC.

CDR3 residues: CASSLASSIQETQYF. The CDR3 nucleotides read TGTGCCAGCAGCTTAGCGTCGTCTATTCAAGAGACCCAGTACTTC. This sequence joins TRBV7-2 and TRBJ2-5; no clear D gene. The germline V and J ends were trimmed by 0 bases and 2 bases, with 10 bases remaining between them. Germline lookup yields CDR1 SGHTA and CDR2 FQGNSA. This CDR3 is 15 amino acids long.

V and J are TRBV7-2 and TRBJ2-2; 10 bases agree with TRBD1. V was pared by 2 bases and J by 5 bases, with 5 bases of the junction left unmatched. In germline, CDR1 is SGHTA, CDR2 FQGNSA. This CDR3 is 16 amino acids long. This CDR3 is CASSLLGGQGTGELFF. Here the CDR3 DNA reads TGTGCCAGCAGCTTACTTGGGGGACAGGGGACCGGGGAGCTGTTTTTT.

This rearrangement joins TRBV19 to TRBJ1-1, with 7 bases lining up with TRBD1. V trimming: 7 bases; J trimming: 2 bases; junction bases outside the gene matches: 7. Germline-derived CDR1 and CDR2 are LNHDA and SQIVND (reference sequence). CDR3 size: 14 residues. CDR3 loop: CASKRQGQNTEAFF. The DNA for the CDR3 is TGTGCCAGTAAAAGACAGGGACAAAACACTGAAGCTTTCTTT.

The chain joins TRBV10-1 to TRBJ2-3, with TRBD2 identical over 8 bases. The CDR3 extends over 15 amino acids. CDR1 and CDR2 from the germline V gene are WNHNN and SYGVQD (reference sequence). Trimming at V came to 8 bases and at J to 4 bases, leaving 11 bases not matched to a gene. CDR3 in amino acids: CASSPRAGGSDTQYF. CDR3 DNA: TGCGCCAGCTCCCCCCGGGCGGGAGGTTCAGATACGCAGTATTTT.

This chain connects TRBV4-1 to TRBJ1-4; D is uncertain. The CDR3 sequence is 16 residues long. V was clipped by 0 bases and J by 3 bases, with 11 bases between them. CDR1 MGHRA and CDR2 YSYEKL come from the germline V gene. For the CDR3, the DNA is TGCGCCAGCAGCCAAGAGCGGGCTGCGGCTAATGAAAAACTGTTTTTT. Its translation is CASSQERAAANEKLFF.

This chain joins TRBV19 and TRBJ2-3; D might be TRBD2 (6 bases). CDR3 length: 16 residues. Trimming stripped 8 bases from V and 2 bases from J, with 20 bases between. Germline CDR1 is LNHDA and CDR2 is SQIVND (reference sequence). The CDR3 protein is CASDLDTGGTTDTQYF. The CDR3, as DNA: TGTGCCAGTGACCTAGACACCGGGGGTACCACAGATACGCAGTATTTT.

The chain combines TRBV28 with TRBJ2-3; tentatively, D is TRBD2 (6 bases). CDR3 size: 17 residues. Germline CDR1 and CDR2: MDHEN and SYDVKM. V was clipped by 2 bases and J by 1 base, with 16 bases between them. CDR3 region: CASSLDKWERGTDTQYF. In DNA, the CDR3 is TGTGCCAGCAGTTTAGACAAATGGGAGCGGGGCACAGATACGCAGTATTTT.

This clone has only a few counts. V usage is TRBV6-5 and J usage is TRBJ1-2; the D is unclear. This CDR3 region has 14 residues. Germline-derived CDR1 and CDR2 are MNHEY and SVGAGI. Trimming left V 0 bases short and J 8 bases short, with 13 bases between. The DNA for the CDR3 is TGTGCCAGCAGTTACTCGAGAAGCCTCGCAGGCTACACCTTC. It yields the protein CASSYSRSLAGYTF.